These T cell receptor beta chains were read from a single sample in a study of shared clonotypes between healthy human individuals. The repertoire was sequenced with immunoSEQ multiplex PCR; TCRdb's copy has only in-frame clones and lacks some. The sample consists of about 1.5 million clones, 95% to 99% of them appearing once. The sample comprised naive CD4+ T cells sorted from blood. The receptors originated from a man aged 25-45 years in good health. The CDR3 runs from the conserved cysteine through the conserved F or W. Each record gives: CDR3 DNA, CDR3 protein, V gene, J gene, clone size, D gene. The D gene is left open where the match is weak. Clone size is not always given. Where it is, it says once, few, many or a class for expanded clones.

CDR3 DNA: TGTGCCAGCAGCTTATCTCCCCAAGCCCCCTCCTACGAGCAGTACTTC
CDR3 protein: CASSLSPQAPSYEQYF
V gene: TRBV5-4
J gene: TRBJ2-7
clone size: .
D gene: .

CDR3 DNA: TGTGCCAGCACCAGCACAGATACGCAGTATTTT
CDR3 protein: CASTSTDTQYF
V gene: TRBV2
J gene: TRBJ2-3
clone size: .
D gene: .

CDR3 DNA: TGTGCCAGCAGCCAAAGACACACAGATACGCAGTATTTT
CDR3 protein: CASSQRHTDTQYF
V gene: TRBV28
J gene: TRBJ2-3
clone size: .
D gene: .

CDR3 DNA: TGTGCCAGCAGCCCAACTAGCGGGAGCTCCAATGAGCAGTTCTTC
CDR3 protein: CASSPTSGSSNEQFF
V gene: TRBV7-3
J gene: TRBJ2-1
clone size: .
D gene: TRBD2

CDR3 DNA: TGTGCCAGCAGCTTAGCGCTTATAGCCCACAATGAGCAGTTCTTC
CDR3 protein: CASSLALIAHNEQFF
V gene: TRBV7-2
J gene: TRBJ2-1
clone size: once
D gene: .

CDR3 DNA: TGTGCCAGCAGCGAACAGGGCTCTGGAAACACCATATATTTT
CDR3 protein: CASSEQGSGNTIYF
V gene: TRBV14
J gene: TRBJ1-3
clone size: .
D gene: .

CDR3 DNA: TGTGCCAGCAGCACACGACTAGCGGGAGGGAATGAGCAGTTCTTC
CDR3 protein: CASSTRLAGGNEQFF
V gene: TRBV11-2
J gene: TRBJ2-1
clone size: once
D gene: TRBD2

CDR3 DNA: TGTGCCAGCACCTGGGTAGGGCGGCAGCCCCAGCATTTT
CDR3 protein: CASTWVGRQPQHF
V gene: TRBV28
J gene: TRBJ1-5
clone size: .
D gene: .

CDR3 DNA: TGTGCCAGCGGGGGGTATGAGCAGTTCTTC
CDR3 protein: CASGGYEQFF
V gene: TRBV2
J gene: TRBJ2-1
clone size: .
D gene: .

CDR3 DNA: TGTGCCAGCAGCTTAGGGACAGGGTTTGACACTGAAGCTTTCTTT
CDR3 protein: CASSLGTGFDTEAFF
V gene: TRBV7-6
J gene: TRBJ1-1
clone size: once
D gene: TRBD1

CDR3 DNA: TGTGCCAGCAGCTTAGCGCCTAGCGGGAGAACCAATGAGCAGTTCTTC
CDR3 protein: CASSLAPSGRTNEQFF
V gene: TRBV7-6
J gene: TRBJ2-1
clone size: .
D gene: TRBD2

CDR3 DNA: TGTGCCAGCAGCTTAGTTCGGGGGAGCACCGGGGAGCTGTTTTTT
CDR3 protein: CASSLVRGSTGELFF
V gene: TRBV11-2
J gene: TRBJ2-2
clone size: .
D gene: .

CDR3 DNA: TGTGCCAGCAGCCAGACGGTATTAGATACGCAGTATTTT
CDR3 protein: CASSQTVLDTQYF
V gene: TRBV7-2
J gene: TRBJ2-3
clone size: .
D gene: .

CDR3 DNA: TGTGCCAGCAGCGGATGTCCAGGGGCTCGGGGAGTTTATGGCTACACCTTC
CDR3 protein: CASSGCPGARGVYGYTF
V gene: TRBV9
J gene: TRBJ1-2
clone size: .
D gene: .

CDR3 DNA: TGTGCCAGCAGCTACCCGACACCTCTAGCGCGGGATGAGCAGTTCTTC
CDR3 protein: CASSYPTPLARDEQFF
V gene: TRBV7-2
J gene: TRBJ2-1
clone size: .
D gene: .

CDR3 DNA: TGTGCCAGCAGCTACGGAGGGGCGGGTGCCGGGGAGCTGTTTTTT
CDR3 protein: CASSYGGAGAGELFF
V gene: TRBV7-7
J gene: TRBJ2-2
clone size: .
D gene: .

CDR3 DNA: TGTGCCAGCAGCTTAGCTATTGGGGACTACTACGAGCAGTACTTC
CDR3 protein: CASSLAIGDYYEQYF
V gene: TRBV7-2
J gene: TRBJ2-7
clone size: .
D gene: TRBD2

CDR3 DNA: TGCGCCAGCAGCTTGGAGCCAACTAGGGAGCTGTTTTTT
CDR3 protein: CASSLEPTRELFF
V gene: TRBV5-1
J gene: TRBJ2-2
clone size: .
D gene: .

CDR3 DNA: TGTGCCACCAGCAGAGAGAGCAGCTGGCAGCCCCAGCATTTT
CDR3 protein: CATSRESSWQPQHF
V gene: TRBV15
J gene: TRBJ1-5
clone size: .
D gene: .

CDR3 DNA: TGCGCCAGTTCTCAGGGTCCGAACACCGGGGAGCTGTTTTTT
CDR3 protein: CASSQGPNTGELFF
V gene: TRBV4-3
J gene: TRBJ2-2
clone size: once
D gene: .

CDR3 DNA: TGTGCCAGCTCACGAGGGACAGGGGGCTCCTACAATGAGCAGTTCTTC
CDR3 protein: CASSRGTGGSYNEQFF
V gene: TRBV18
J gene: TRBJ2-1
clone size: .
D gene: TRBD1

CDR3 DNA: TGTGCCACCAGCAGAGGGGCGCACAACAATTTCTACAATGAGCAGTTCTTC
CDR3 protein: CATSRGAHNNFYNEQFF
V gene: TRBV15
J gene: TRBJ2-1
clone size: .
D gene: .

CDR3 DNA: TGTGCCAGCAGTGGGATCACGGCTAGCACCGGGGAGCTGTTTTTT
CDR3 protein: CASSGITASTGELFF
V gene: TRBV25-1
J gene: TRBJ2-2
clone size: .
D gene: .

CDR3 DNA: TGTGCCAGCTCACTGCGATCCGGACAGGGGGCCACAGATACGCAGTATTTT
CDR3 protein: CASSLRSGQGATDTQYF
V gene: TRBV18
J gene: TRBJ2-3
clone size: .
D gene: TRBD1

CDR3 DNA: TGTGCCAGCAGCGCCGAGCCGGGAGGGGACTACGAGCAGTACTTC
CDR3 protein: CASSAEPGGDYEQYF
V gene: TRBV9
J gene: TRBJ2-7
clone size: .
D gene: TRBD2

CDR3 DNA: TGTGCCAGCAACGCGGGACGGTACAATGAGCAGTTCTTC
CDR3 protein: CASNAGRYNEQFF
V gene: TRBV7-2
J gene: TRBJ2-1
clone size: once
D gene: .

CDR3 DNA: TGTGCCAGCAGCTTAGAGCGTGGCACTCGAGCTTTCTTT
CDR3 protein: CASSLERGTRAFF
V gene: TRBV11-3
J gene: TRBJ1-1
clone size: once
D gene: .

CDR3 DNA: TGCGCCAGCAGCCCCCGGGCCATGAACACTGAAGCTTTCTTT
CDR3 protein: CASSPRAMNTEAFF
V gene: TRBV5-1
J gene: TRBJ1-1
clone size: .
D gene: .

CDR3 DNA: TGTGCCAGCAGCCTCCTACAGGGGGGCAATGAGCAGTTCTTC
CDR3 protein: CASSLLQGGNEQFF
V gene: TRBV7-8
J gene: TRBJ2-1
clone size: .
D gene: TRBD1

CDR3 DNA: TGTGCCAGCAGCTTGGGTAGAACCTACGAGCAGTACTTC
CDR3 protein: CASSLGRTYEQYF
V gene: TRBV5-5
J gene: TRBJ2-7
clone size: .
D gene: .

CDR3 DNA: TGCAGCGTTGGGGCGGGAGCCACAGATACGCAGTATTTT
CDR3 protein: CSVGAGATDTQYF
V gene: TRBV29-1
J gene: TRBJ2-3
clone size: .
D gene: TRBD2

CDR3 DNA: TGTGCCAGCAGCGTAGCAACGGGACAGTCGTACGAGCAGTACTTC
CDR3 protein: CASSVATGQSYEQYF
V gene: TRBV9
J gene: TRBJ2-7
clone size: .
D gene: TRBD1

CDR3 DNA: TGCGCCAGCAGCTTGGATATAGCGGGTTACAATGAGCAGTTCTTC
CDR3 protein: CASSLDIAGYNEQFF
V gene: TRBV5-1
J gene: TRBJ2-1
clone size: .
D gene: TRBD2

CDR3 DNA: TGTGCCAGTAGTATTTGGACAGGGGGCTGGAGGAACACTGAAGCTTTCTTT
CDR3 protein: CASSIWTGGWRNTEAFF
V gene: TRBV19
J gene: TRBJ1-1
clone size: .
D gene: TRBD1

CDR3 DNA: TGTGCCAGCAGCTTAGATGGGGGAGTAGCAGCCTATTACGAGCAGTACTTC
CDR3 protein: CASSLDGGVAAYYEQYF
V gene: TRBV11-2
J gene: TRBJ2-7
clone size: .
D gene: .

CDR3 DNA: TGTGCCATCGGTGGGACAGGGGCGCAAGTTGTCGGGGAGCTGTTTTTT
CDR3 protein: CAIGGTGAQVVGELFF
V gene: TRBV10-3
J gene: TRBJ2-2
clone size: .
D gene: TRBD1

CDR3 DNA: TGTGCCTGGAGCGCTGGGACAGGGTGGGAAGAGACCCAGTACTTC
CDR3 protein: CAWSAGTGWEETQYF
V gene: TRBV30
J gene: TRBJ2-5
clone size: once
D gene: TRBD1

CDR3 DNA: TGCGCCAGCAGCCCCTTCTCTAGCGGGAGATTTTCCGGGGAGCTGTTTTTT
CDR3 protein: CASSPFSSGRFSGELFF
V gene: TRBV10-2
J gene: TRBJ2-2
clone size: once
D gene: TRBD2

CDR3 DNA: TGCGCCAGCAGCTTGGAAGGACTAGCGGGAGACGAGCAGTACTTC
CDR3 protein: CASSLEGLAGDEQYF
V gene: TRBV5-1
J gene: TRBJ2-7
clone size: .
D gene: TRBD2

CDR3 DNA: TGTGCCAGCAGTGATTTGGGAGAGACCCACGAGCAGTACTTC
CDR3 protein: CASSDLGETHEQYF
V gene: TRBV6-1
J gene: TRBJ2-7
clone size: .
D gene: .

CDR3 DNA: TGTGCCAGCAGCCCCTTAAGTTACTCAGATACGCAGTATTTT
CDR3 protein: CASSPLSYSDTQYF
V gene: TRBV14
J gene: TRBJ2-3
clone size: .
D gene: .

CDR3 DNA: TGCGCCAGCAGCCCCGGATCCACAGATACGCAGTATTTT
CDR3 protein: CASSPGSTDTQYF
V gene: TRBV5-1
J gene: TRBJ2-3
clone size: .
D gene: .

CDR3 DNA: TGTGCCAGCAGGGAGGACAGCTATGGCTACACCTTC
CDR3 protein: CASREDSYGYTF
V gene: TRBV7-9
J gene: TRBJ1-2
clone size: .
D gene: .